Listed here are 21 T cell receptor beta chains from one sample, sequenced in a study of blood T cell repertoires in COVID-19 (dated by TCRdb to about 2020). The library was generated by the immunoSEQ multiplex PCR assay. Held by TCRdb, this immuneACCESS table contains in-frame sequences only and omits some clones. Under half of the omission traces to an unresolved V gene where checked; the cause of the rest is unknown. This sample comprises approximately 180,000 clones, more than 75% of them detected only once. The ten biggest clones cover roughly 1.2% of the sample. Sequencing input: PBMCs or T cells enriched from blood (not recorded which). The source of these receptors is a human donor with acute COVID-19. The donor label of this sample is uncertain.

The chain uses TRBV9 and TRBJ2-7; 8 nucleotides agree with TRBD1. There are 15 residues in the CDR3. J was trimmed by 7 bases and V by 1 base; bases with no gene match: 10. Germline values: CDR1 SGDLS, CDR2 YYNGEE. The CDR3 loop reads CASSVMGQASNEQYF. The CDR3 region has the DNA TGTGCCAGCAGCGTAATGGGACAGGCATCCAATGAGCAGTACTTC. Variable domain in full (rest from reference TRBV9 and TRBJ2-7): DSGVTQTPKHLITATGQRVTLRCSPRSGDLSVYWYQQSLDQGLQFLIQYYNGEERAKGNILERFSAQQFPDLHSELNLSSLELGDSALYFCASSVMGQASNEQYFGPGTRLTVT.

V is TRBV19 and J is TRBJ1-5; D remains ambiguous. Germline CDR1 and CDR2: LNHDA and SQIVND (reference sequence). This CDR3 has 15 residues. The germline V and J ends were trimmed by 5 bases and 4 bases, with 15 bases remaining between them. CDR3 nucleotide sequence: TGTGCCAGTAGTGAGTCCGGCGGGTGGAATCAGCCCCAGCATTTT. This codes for CASSESGGWNQPQHF.

V is TRBV24-1 and J is TRBJ1-1; 10 nucleotides line up with TRBD1. The germline V gene has CDR1 KGHDR and CDR2 SFDVKD. The CDR3 runs to 13 residues. V trimming: 9 bases; J trimming: 10 bases; junction bases outside the gene matches: 10. The CDR3 DNA sequence: TGTGCCACCCTCCTTGACAGGGGGCTCCGAGCTTTCTTT. Protein sequence: CATLLDRGLRAFF.

This clone has just a few counts. The chain links TRBV6-2 or TRBV6-3 to TRBJ2-2; D remains ambiguous. CDR1 and CDR2 (germline): MNHEY, SVGEGT. The CDR3 covers 15 residues. V was pared by 5 bases and J by 5 bases, with 15 bases between. The CDR3 region has the DNA TGTGCCAGCAGTCGAGAGGAATTATGGACCGGGGAGCTGTTTTTT. Its protein product is CASSREELWTGELFF.

This sequence joins TRBV27 and TRBJ2-7; TRBD1 matches at 9 bases. The CDR3 is made up of 15 amino acids. The V and J ends lost 4 bases and 5 bases, in that order; junction bases with no gene match: 9. Looked up from germline, CDR1 is MNHEY and CDR2 is SMNVEV (reference sequence). The CDR3 protein is CASSSGDRDSHEQYF. The CDR3, as DNA: TGTGCCAGCAGTTCCGGGGACAGGGATTCTCACGAGCAGTACTTC.

This chain uses TRBV15 with TRBJ2-2; D is unclear. Trimming took 0 bases from V and 7 from J, leaving 9 bases between them. Looked up from germline, CDR1 is LNHNV and CDR2 is YYDKDF (reference sequence). The CDR3 contains 14 residues. CDR3 in amino acids: CATSRDRSVGELFF. CDR3 nucleotides: TGTGCCACCAGCAGAGATCGGTCCGTCGGGGAGCTGTTTTTT.

This rearrangement joins TRBV30 to TRBJ1-1; no firm D call. CDR1 and CDR2 (germline): GTSNPN, SVGIG (reference sequence). V dropped 2 bases and J dropped 5 bases, with 12 bases sitting between them. The CDR3 is made up of 13 amino acids. Written as DNA, the CDR3 is TGTGCCTGGAGTAGATCCCCGGGGACTGAAGCTTTCTTT. Amino acid sequence: CAWSRSPGTEAFF.

The CDR3 spells CASSLCSTSGRPRYNEQFF. The CDR3 DNA is TGTGCCAGCAGCTTATGCAGCACTAGCGGTCGACCCCGCTACAATGAGCAGTTCTTC. The genes are TRBV7-3 and TRBJ2-1; 8 bases fit TRBD2. The V segment lost 2 bases and the J segment 3 bases; nucleotides outside the gene matches: 15. CDR3 length: 19 amino acids. Germline CDR1 and CDR2: SGHTA and FQGTGA. Full variable domain (remainder filled in from reference TRBV7-3 and TRBJ2-1): GAGVSQTPSNKVTEKGKYVELRCDPISGHTALYWYRQSLGQGPEFLIYFQGTGAADDSGLPNDRFFAVRPEGSVSTLKIQRTERGDSAVYLCASSLCSTSGRPRYNEQFFGPGTRLTVL.

The V call is TRBV5-5, the J call TRBJ2-3; 8 bases are a match to TRBD2. The CDR3 is 14 residues long. V shed 0 bases and J 8 bases; nucleotides not matched to a gene: 5. The germline CDR1 and CDR2 sequences are SGHKS and YYEKEE (reference sequence). The chain's CDR3 is CASSLGRGAFTQYF. The CDR3 DNA is TGTGCCAGCAGCTTGGGGCGGGGGGCATTTACGCAGTATTTT.

J is TRBJ2-5 and V is TRBV27; D perhaps matches TRBD2 (5 bases). V lost 6 bases and J 5 bases, leaving 16 bases between the germline ends. Per the germline V gene, CDR1 is MNHEY and CDR2 is SMNVEV (reference sequence). This CDR3 is 14 amino acids long. The CDR3 DNA is TGTGCCAGCAGAAATTATGGAGGTCCGGAGACCCAGTACTTC. It specifies CASRNYGGPETQYF.

The rearrangement uses TRBV7-9 and TRBJ2-7; TRBD1 matches 11 bases. V lost 0 bases and J lost 8; bases outside the gene matches: 6. Germline V gene lookup returns CDR1 SEHNR and CDR2 FQNEAQ (reference sequence). The CDR3 spans 15 residues. CDR3 DNA sequence: TGTGCCAGCAGCTTAGCTCGGGACAGGGGGTCGAAGCAGTACTTC. Amino acid sequence: CASSLARDRGSKQYF. The full variable domain, its missing parts supplied by reference TRBV7-9 and TRBJ2-7, is DTGVSQNPRHKITKRGQNVTFRCDPISEHNRLYWYRQTLGQGPEFLTYFQNEAQLEKSRLLSDRFSAERPKGSFSTLEIQRTEQGDSAMYLCASSLARDRGSKQYFGPGTRLTVT.

The chain combines TRBV4-3 with TRBJ2-3; 14 bases match TRBD2. The germline gives CDR1 LGHNA, CDR2 YSLEER. Unmatched junction bases numbered 12, after V lost 0 bases and J lost 7 bases. The length of the CDR3 is 19 residues. CDR3 sequence (DNA): TGCGCCAGCAGCCAAGATGATCAGGCGACTAGCGGGGGGGAGAATACGCAGTATTTT. It is translated as CASSQDDQATSGGENTQYF.

As to this clone: The germline gene is not matched at one end of the junction; a read error may be the cause. J is TRBJ2-1 and V is TRBV5-1; 9 bases fit TRBD1. The CDR3 extends over 12 amino acids. Germline assignment: CDR1 SGHRS and CDR2 YFSETQ. The CDR3, as DNA: TGCGCCAGCAGCTTTTCGGGACAGGGCTATATCTTC. Encoded protein: CASSFSGQGYIF. Looking up the rest from reference TRBV5-1 and TRBJ2-1 gives the full variable domain: KAGVTQTPRYLIKTRGQQVTLSCSPISGHRSVSWYQQTPGQGLQFLFEYFSETQRNKGNFPGRFSGRQFSNSRSEMNVSTLELGDSALYLCASSFSGQGYIFGPGTRLTVL.

The rearrangement uses TRBV30 and TRBJ1-6; D is undetermined. Trimming shortened V by 0 bases and J by 8 bases, and 17 bases separated the two germline ends. Germline V gene data show CDR1 as GTSNPN and CDR2 as SVGIG (reference sequence). CDR3 length equals 16 residues. DNA for the CDR3: TGTGCCTGGAGTGTTAGGACTGCCGCCCCCCATTCACCCCTCCACTTT. Amino acids: CAWSVRTAAPHSPLHF. The whole variable domain, filled in from reference TRBV30 and TRBJ1-6, reads SQTIHQWPATLVQPVGSPLSLECTVEGTSNPNLYWYRQAAGRGLQLLFYSVGIGQISSEVPQNLSASRPQDRQFILSSKKLLLSDSGFYLCAWSVRTAAPHSPLHFGNGTRLTVT.

This clone was seen once. The chain combines TRBV12-3 or TRBV12-4 with TRBJ1-2, with a tentative D call TRBD1 (5 bases). The V end lost 6 bases, the J end lost 8 bases, and 16 bases lay between the germline ends. The length of the CDR3 is 13 residues. CDR3 DNA sequence: TGTGCCAGCAGATCGGGACTGCTGATGGGCTACACCTTC. Residues: CASRSGLLMGYTF.

This chain joins TRBV7-9 and TRBJ2-5; TRBD1 agrees at 9 bases. The CDR3 covers 15 residues. After removal of 6 bases from V and 0 bases from J, the junction contained 5 bases not matched to a gene. Germline CDR1 SEHNR, CDR2 FQNEAQ (reference sequence). The DNA for the CDR3 is TGTGCCAGCAGTCCCAGGACAGGGGACCAAGAGACCCAGTACTTC. This encodes CASSPRTGDQETQYF.

The table lists this clone with a few counts. This CDR3 reads CASRPRFSYNSPLHF. The CDR3 DNA follows: TGTGCCAGTAGACCCCGGTTCTCCTATAATTCACCCCTCCACTTT. The V call is TRBV19, the J call TRBJ1-6; D not certain. Germline V gene lookup returns CDR1 LNHDA and CDR2 SQIVND (reference sequence). The CDR3 covers 15 residues. V dropped 6 bases and J dropped 0 bases, with 9 bases sitting between them. The whole variable domain, remainder taken from reference TRBV19 and TRBJ1-6, is DGGITQSPKYLFRKEGQNVTLSCEQNLNHDAMYWYRQDPGQGLRLIYYSQIVNDFQKGDIAEGYSVSREKKESFPLTVTSAQKNPTAFYLCASRPRFSYNSPLHFGNGTRLTVT.

This chain joins TRBV12-3 or TRBV12-4 and TRBJ1-1; D unresolved. This CDR3 is 10 amino acids long. V dropped 7 bases and J dropped 11 bases, with 11 bases sitting between them. CDR3 sequence: CASTLGLAFF. CDR3 nucleotide sequence: TGTGCCAGCACCCTCGGTCTCGCTTTCTTT.

The rearrangement uses TRBV19 and TRBJ2-2, with D possibly being TRBD2 (6 bases). Germline loops: CDR1 LNHDA, CDR2 SQIVND (reference sequence). The CDR3 is 12 residues long. V was pared by 5 bases and J by 5 bases, with 6 bases between. In nucleotides, the CDR3 is TGTGCCAGTAGTGGGGGGACCGGGGAGCTGTTTTTT. It is translated as CASSGGTGELFF. Filled out from reference TRBV19 and TRBJ2-2, the complete variable domain reads DGGITQSPKYLFRKEGQNVTLSCEQNLNHDAMYWYRQDPGQGLRLIYYSQIVNDFQKGDIAEGYSVSREKKESFPLTVTSAQKNPTAFYLCASSGGTGELFFGEGSRLTVL.

This chain uses TRBV27 with TRBJ1-6; D is undetermined. Germline CDR1 and CDR2: MNHEY and SMNVEV (reference sequence). This CDR3 spans 12 amino acids. Trimming removed 4 bases from V and 7 bases from J, with 5 bases in between. As DNA, the CDR3 is TGTGCCAGCAGTTCGAGAAATTCACCCCTCCACTTT. Its protein product is CASSSRNSPLHF.

The table lists this clone with a count of one. The V and J genes are TRBV29-1 and TRBJ1-2, with TRBD1 matching 7 bases. Per germline, CDR1 SQVTM and CDR2 ANQGSEA. Trimming took 6 bases from V and 7 from J; bases not matched to a gene: 23. This CDR3 has 17 residues. Here the CDR3 reads CSVEGGQTLTPSRGYTF. For the CDR3, the DNA is TGCAGCGTGGAGGGGGGACAGACTCTTACCCCGAGCCGTGGCTACACCTTC.